This T cell receptor (beta chain) was recorded in a study of CD8 T cells in ankylosing spondylitis. CDR1 SGHAT and CDR2 FQDESV come from the germline V gene (reference sequence). This CDR3 has 18 amino acids. J was trimmed by 3 bases and V by 0 bases; bases with no gene match: 10. On this clonotype itself: What it recognizes is unknown.

TCRdb processed the 5' RACE reads anew with MiXCR; each CDR3 protein has one entry. The sample includes roughly 300,000 distinct CDR3 sequences, 7.5% to 9% of them seen just once. Whole-study findings and limits: Previous work reported some of these motif variants in the synovial fluid and blood of reactive arthritis. It appeared that ankylosing spondylitis blood was characterized by a TCR beta motif of several highly homologous variants.

Sequenced input: blood, either unsorted or a sorted T cell fraction (not recorded which). The TCR comes from a male donor with ankylosing spondylitis. This chain uses TRBV11-1 with TRBJ2-7; 11 nucleotides align to TRBD1. The CDR3 DNA reads as TGTGCCAGCAGCTTAGCTGGTATCGGGACAGGGGGAATCTACGAGCAGTACTTC. Translating it yields CASSLAGIGTGGIYEQYF.